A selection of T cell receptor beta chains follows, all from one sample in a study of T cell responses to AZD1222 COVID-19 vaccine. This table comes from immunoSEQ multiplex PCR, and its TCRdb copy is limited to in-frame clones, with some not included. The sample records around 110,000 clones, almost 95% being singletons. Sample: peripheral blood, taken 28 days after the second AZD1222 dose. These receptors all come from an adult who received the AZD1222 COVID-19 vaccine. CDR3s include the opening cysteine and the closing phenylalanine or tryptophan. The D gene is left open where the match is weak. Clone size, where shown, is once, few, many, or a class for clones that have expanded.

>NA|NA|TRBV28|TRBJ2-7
CASSLGYEQYF
TGTGCCAGCAGTTTAGGATACGAGCAGTACTTC
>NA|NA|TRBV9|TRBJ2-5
CASSVAAFSRRGETQYF
TGTGCCAGCAGCGTAGCGGCGTTTAGCCGACGGGGAGAGACCCAGTACTTC
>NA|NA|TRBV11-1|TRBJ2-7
CASSIQSYEQYF
TGTGCCAGCAGCATTCAGAGCTACGAGCAGTACTTC
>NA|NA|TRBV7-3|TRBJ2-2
CASSLTGPNTGELFF
TGTGCCAGCAGCTTGACTGGCCCGAACACCGGGGAGCTGTTTTTT
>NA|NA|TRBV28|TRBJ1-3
CASRGGQSGNTIYF
TGTGCCAGCAGAGGAGGGCAGTCCGGAAACACCATATATTTT
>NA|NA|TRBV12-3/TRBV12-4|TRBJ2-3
CASSQQVADTQYF
TGTGCCAGCAGCCAACAGGTTGCAGATACGCAGTATTTT
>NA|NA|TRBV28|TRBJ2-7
CASSLTSYEQYF
TGTGCCAGCAGTTTAACCTCATACGAGCAGTACTTC
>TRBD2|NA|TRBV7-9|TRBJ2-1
CASSSSGRLSYNEQFF
TGTGCCAGCAGCTCGAGCGGGAGGCTCTCCTACAATGAGCAGTTCTTC
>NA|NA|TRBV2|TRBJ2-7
CASSETVSYEQYF
TGTGCCAGCAGTGAGACGGTCTCCTACGAGCAGTACTTC
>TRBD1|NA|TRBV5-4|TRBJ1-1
CASSPGQGRVGNTEAFF
TGTGCCAGCAGTCCCGGACAGGGCCGGGTTGGGAACACTGAAGCTTTCTTT
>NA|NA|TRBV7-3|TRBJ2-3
CASSRGVGSDTQYF
TGTGCCAGCAGCCGAGGGGTAGGATCTGATACGCAGTATTTT
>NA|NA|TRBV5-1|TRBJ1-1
CASSLAVENTEAFF
TGCGCCAGCAGCTTGGCCGTGGAGAACACTGAAGCTTTCTTT
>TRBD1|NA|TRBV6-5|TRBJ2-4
CASSPGDREIQYF
TGTGCCAGCAGCCCGGGGGACAGGGAAATTCAGTACTTC
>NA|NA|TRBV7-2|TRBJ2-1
CASSFDGTYNEQFF
TGTGCCAGCAGCTTCGACGGGACCTACAATGAGCAGTTCTTC
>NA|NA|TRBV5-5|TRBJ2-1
CASSLGGLNEQFF
TGTGCCAGCAGCTTGGGAGGGTTGAATGAGCAGTTCTTC
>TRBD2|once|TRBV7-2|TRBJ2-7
CASSLVGLAGASGSYEQYF
TGTGCCAGCAGCTTAGTGGGACTAGCGGGAGCAAGTGGCTCCTACGAGCAGTACTTC
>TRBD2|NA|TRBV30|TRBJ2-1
CAWRAPGRESSEQFF
TGTGCCTGGAGGGCTCCTGGGCGGGAGTCAAGTGAGCAGTTCTTC
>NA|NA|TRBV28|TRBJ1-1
CASSGPGRTEAFF
TGTGCCAGCAGTGGGCCGGGGCGCACTGAAGCTTTCTTT
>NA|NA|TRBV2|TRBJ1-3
CASDAGSGNTIYF
TGTGCCAGCGACGCGGGTTCTGGAAACACCATATATTTT
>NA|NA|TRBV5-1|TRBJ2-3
CASRQTALQGGADTQYF
TGCGCCAGCAGACAAACCGCCCTCCAGGGTGGCGCAGATACGCAGTATTTT
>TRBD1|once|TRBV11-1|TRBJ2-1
CASSFRGGAYNEQFF
TGTGCCAGCAGCTTTAGAGGGGGCGCCTACAATGAGCAGTTCTTC
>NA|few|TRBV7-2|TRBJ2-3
CASSYYLATDTQYF
TGTGCCAGCAGTTATTATCTAGCGACAGATACGCAGTATTTT
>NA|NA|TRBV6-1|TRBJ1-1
CASSEWGRMNTEAFF
TGTGCCAGCAGTGAATGGGGCAGGATGAACACTGAAGCTTTCTTT
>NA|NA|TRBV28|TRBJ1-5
CASSSTDNQPQHF
TGTGCCAGCAGTTCTACCGACAATCAGCCCCAGCATTTT
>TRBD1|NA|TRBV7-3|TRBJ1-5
CASSLTRDRGPNSNQPQHF
TGTGCCAGCAGCTTAACCCGGGACAGGGGTCCTAATAGCAATCAGCCCCAGCATTTT
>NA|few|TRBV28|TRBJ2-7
CASRYQPGKRAPLPSYEQYF
TGTGCCAGCAGGTATCAACCGGGGAAGAGAGCCCCTCTCCCCTCCTACGAGCAGTACTTC
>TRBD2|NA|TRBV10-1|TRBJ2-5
CASSETGRAGETQYF
TGCGCCAGCAGTGAGACCGGGAGGGCCGGAGAGACCCAGTACTTC
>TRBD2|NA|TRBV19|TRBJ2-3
CASSNLAAGNTDTQYF
TGTGCCAGTAGTAATCTAGCGGCGGGAAACACAGATACGCAGTATTTT
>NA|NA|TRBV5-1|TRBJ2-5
CASGALGATQETQYF
TGCGCCAGCGGGGCCCTGGGCGCCACCCAAGAGACCCAGTACTTC
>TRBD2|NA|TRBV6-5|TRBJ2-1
CASTGTRSSEQFF
TGTGCCAGCACCGGGACTAGATCTAGCGAGCAGTTCTTC
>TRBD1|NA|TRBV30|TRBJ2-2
CASGQTNTGELFF
TGTGCCTCGGGACAGACGAACACCGGGGAGCTGTTTTTT
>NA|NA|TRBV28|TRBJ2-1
CASSLGLYNEQFF
TGTGCCAGCAGTCTCGGACTTTACAATGAGCAGTTCTTC
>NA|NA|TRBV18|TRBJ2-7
CASSPGGEYEQYF
TGTGCCAGCTCACCAGGGGGCGAGTACGAGCAGTACTTC
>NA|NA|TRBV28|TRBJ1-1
CASSFRSGAKVPF
TGTGCCAGCAGTTTTCGTTCAGGGGCAAAAGTCCCCTTT
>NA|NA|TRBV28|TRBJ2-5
CASSPHNQETQYF
TGTGCCAGCAGTCCCCATAACCAAGAGACCCAGTACTTC
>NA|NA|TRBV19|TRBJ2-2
CASSIGTPNTGELFF
TGTGCCAGTAGTATAGGCACACCTAACACCGGGGAGCTGTTTTTT
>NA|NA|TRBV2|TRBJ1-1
CASSWRDTYPEAFF
TGTGCCAGCAGTTGGCGGGACACTTACCCTGAAGCTTTCTTT
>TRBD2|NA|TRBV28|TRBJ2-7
CASTLAGGRHEQYF
TGTGCCAGCACCTTAGCGGGAGGGCGTCACGAGCAGTACTTC
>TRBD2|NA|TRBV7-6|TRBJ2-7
CASSHGEGRSYEQYF
TGTGCCAGCTCCCACGGGGAGGGCCGCTCCTACGAGCAGTACTTC
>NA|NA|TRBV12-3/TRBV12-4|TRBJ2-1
CASSSQHEQFF
TGTGCCAGCAGTTCACAACATGAGCAGTTCTTC
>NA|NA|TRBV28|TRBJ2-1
CASRFWYGNEQFF
TGTGCCAGCAGGTTTTGGTATGGTAATGAGCAGTTCTTC
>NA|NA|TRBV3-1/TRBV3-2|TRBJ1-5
CASSQDMGVQPQHF
TGTGCCAGCAGCCAAGATATGGGAGTTCAGCCCCAGCATTTT
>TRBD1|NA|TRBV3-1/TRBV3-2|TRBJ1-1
CASSRPQGAGTEAFF
TGTGCCAGCAGCCGCCCCCAGGGGGCTGGTACTGAAGCTTTCTTT
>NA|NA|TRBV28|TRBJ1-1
CASGLKDTEAFF
TGTGCCAGCGGCCTCAAGGACACTGAAGCTTTCTTT
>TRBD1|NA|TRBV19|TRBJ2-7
CASRVRTGGHEQYF
TGTGCCAGTAGGGTTCGGACAGGGGGCCACGAGCAGTACTTC
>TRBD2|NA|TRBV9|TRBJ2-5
CASSAQGGTSGRGSETQYF
TGTGCCAGCAGCGCCCAGGGAGGGACTAGCGGGAGGGGTAGCGAGACCCAGTACTTC
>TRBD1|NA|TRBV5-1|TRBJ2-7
CASSLRDRDYEQYF
TGCGCCAGCAGCTTGAGGGACAGGGACTACGAGCAGTACTTC
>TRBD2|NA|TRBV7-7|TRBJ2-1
CASSNGLAGDPEQFF
TGTGCTAGCAGCAATGGACTAGCGGGAGATCCTGAGCAGTTCTTC
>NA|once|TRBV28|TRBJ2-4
CASTPHGLANIQYF
TGTGCCAGCACCCCCCATGGGCTAGCCAACATTCAGTACTTC
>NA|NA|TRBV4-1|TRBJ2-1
CASSQTGNEQFF
TGCGCCAGCAGCCAAACGGGGAATGAGCAGTTCTTC
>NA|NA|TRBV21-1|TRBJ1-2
CASSKVDGLFYGYTF
TGTGCCAGCAGCAAAGTTGACGGCCTCTTCTATGGCTACACCTTC
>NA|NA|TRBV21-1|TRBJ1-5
CASVDRFQPQHF
TGTGCCAGCGTGGACAGGTTTCAGCCCCAGCATTTT
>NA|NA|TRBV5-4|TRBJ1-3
CASRRDTGNTIYF
TGTGCCAGCAGGCGGGACACTGGAAACACCATATATTTT
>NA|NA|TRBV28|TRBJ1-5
CASTWGRLGTQPQHF
TGTGCCAGCACCTGGGGCAGGTTGGGGACTCAGCCCCAGCATTTT
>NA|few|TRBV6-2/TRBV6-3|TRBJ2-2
CASSYSRRTASNTGELFF
TGTGCCAGCAGTTACTCGCGACGGACAGCGTCGAACACCGGGGAGCTGTTTTTT
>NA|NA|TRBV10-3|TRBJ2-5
CAIARTGNGEETQYF
TGTGCCATCGCTCGGACCGGGAACGGGGAAGAGACCCAGTACTTC
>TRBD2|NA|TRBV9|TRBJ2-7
CASSVAGLAGGGSSYEQYF
TGTGCCAGCAGCGTCGCGGGACTAGCGGGAGGAGGGAGCTCCTACGAGCAGTACTTC
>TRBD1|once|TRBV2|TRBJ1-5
CASRGRGISNQPQHF
TGTGCCAGCAGGGGCAGGGGGATAAGCAATCAGCCCCAGCATTTT
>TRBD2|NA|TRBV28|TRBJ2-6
CASRDVAGASGANVLTF
TGTGCCAGCAGAGATGTAGCGGGGGCCTCTGGGGCCAACGTCCTGACTTTC
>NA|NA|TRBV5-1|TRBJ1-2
CASSPSSKGGSNYGYTF
TGCGCCAGCAGCCCTTCCTCAAAGGGGGGATCTAACTATGGCTACACCTTC